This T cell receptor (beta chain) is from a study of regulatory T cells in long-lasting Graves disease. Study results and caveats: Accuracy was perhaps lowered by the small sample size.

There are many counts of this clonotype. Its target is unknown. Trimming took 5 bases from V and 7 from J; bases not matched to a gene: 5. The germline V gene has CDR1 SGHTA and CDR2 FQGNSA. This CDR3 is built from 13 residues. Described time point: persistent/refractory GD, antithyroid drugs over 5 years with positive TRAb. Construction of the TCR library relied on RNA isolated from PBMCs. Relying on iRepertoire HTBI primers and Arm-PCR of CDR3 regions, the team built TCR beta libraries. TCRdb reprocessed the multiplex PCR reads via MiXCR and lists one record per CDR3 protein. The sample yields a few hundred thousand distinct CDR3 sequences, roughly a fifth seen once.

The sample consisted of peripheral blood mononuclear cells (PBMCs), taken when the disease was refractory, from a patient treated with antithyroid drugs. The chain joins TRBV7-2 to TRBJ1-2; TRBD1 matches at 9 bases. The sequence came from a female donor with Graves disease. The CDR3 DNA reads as TGTGCCAGCAGCGCGGGACAGGGTCGTGGCTACACCTTC. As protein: CASSAGQGRGYTF.